Sequencing of this TCR beta chain was carried out in a study of T-cell reconstitution after alpha-beta-depleted transplantation in children. Study observations and caveats: There were some patients whose high TCRbeta diversity at day 60 came from surviving recipient T cells and thymic progenitors. Newly generated T cells supplied most T-cell counts and diversity one year post-transplant.

Turning to this clonotype: The antigen remains undetermined.

Unique molecular identifiers tagged the TCRbeta library. TCRdb re-derived calls from the PCR reads in MiXCR, one entry per CDR3 protein. The sample yields 440,000 or so distinct CDR3 sequences, over 40% seen once. V dropped 3 bases and J dropped 2 bases, with 22 bases sitting between them. CDR1 is KGHSH and CDR2 is LQKENI in the germline V gene. This CDR3 contains 18 residues. This material consisted of PBMCs, taken before TCRalphabeta/CD19-depleted stem cell transplant. The source of this sequence is a girl aged 2-9 years with aplastic anemia, due to receive a stem cell transplant. This chain joins TRBV18 and TRBJ1-2; D is possibly TRBD1 (5 bases). The CDR3 reads CASSPFGAVIRQNYGYTF. In DNA, the CDR3 is TGTGCCAGCTCACCGTTCGGGGCAGTTATTCGCCAAAACTATGGCTACACCTTC.